This section outlines one T cell receptor beta chain sequence together with its context. This clone came up once. The antigen it binds to is not known. Base quality data are lacking; no much larger clone is found one base away. This sample is part of a study of blood T cell repertoires in COVID-19 (dated by TCRdb to 2020 to 2022). As for the study more broadly: Collaborator samples came from the United States, Italy and Spain and covered acute and convalescent phases of COVID-19. The prospective study material was composed of cDNA or gDNA derived from T cells, B-cell-depleted T cells, or PBMCs. The dataset comprised deeply sampled blood TCRbeta repertoires from subjects exposed to, actively infected with, or recovered from COVID-19. The repertoires were released in a freely available public database intended as a resource for research on the immune response to SARS-CoV-2. The samples were drawn from two sources: the first 160 participants of the ongoing ImmuneRACE study, and over 950 subjects contributed by 6 global collaborators. A de-identified subject ID, COVID-19 status, age in years and sex were almost always included in the sample metadata. HLA class I and class II types, where available, came from metadata supplied by the sample provider rather than from assay-based typing.

Overall results and qualifications from the work: Clinical and demographic metadata were provided uncurated, with the amount varying by source and participant.

From its cysteine to its phenylalanine, the CDR3 spans 15 amino acids. Only the CDR3 part of the read is kept: 45 bases, read in frame from the first base. Compared with germline, V lacks 3 bases and J lacks 5 bases; bases without a gene match: 6. Looking up the germline V gene (reference sequence) yields CDR1 SGHNT and CDR2 YYREEE. TCRbeta CDR3 regions were amplified from genomic DNA using the immunoSEQ Assay, a bias-controlled multiplex PCR. The paper's data handling went like this. The number of nucleated cells in each sample was estimated from the amplification of reference gene primers within the assay. To quantify the absolute abundance of each unique TCRbeta CDR3 rearrangement, sequence reads were collapsed and filtered. Productive Simpson clonality was computed per sample as the square root of Simpson's diversity index over productive rearrangements. TCRdb took this table from immuneACCESS and kept in-frame rearrangements with V and J called. Such tables lack part of the clones; where checked against another copy, unresolved V genes explain under half of the gap, and the rest is unexplained. That table is the source of V, J and clone size, and D and trimming were worked out from the DNA. This sample comprises 110,000 or so clones, 84% of them detected only once. The ten most abundant clones make up over 7.5% of the sample.

Collaborating institutions collected whole blood in K2EDTA tubes following their own protocols. For TCRbeta analysis, collaborator samples were shipped as frozen whole blood, as isolated PBMCs, or as DNA extracted from either sample type. The sequence joins TRBV5-4 to TRBJ2-1; 9 nucleotides in the junction match TRBD1. The receptor comes from a woman in her 40s with acute or convalescent COVID-19. The sequenced sample was peripheral blood. Here is the DNA: TGTGCCAGCAGCTGGGGGACAGGGCGAAACAATGAGCAGTTCTTC. Its translation reads: CASSWGTGRNNEQFF.